This section outlines one TCR beta chain sequence together with its context. The antigen is undetermined. These data come from a study of T cell responses to AZD1222 COVID-19 vaccine. CDR3 length: 18 amino acids. Germline V CDR1 and CDR2: KGHDR, SFDVKD. After removal of 0 bases from V and 3 bases from J, the junction contained 5 bases not matched to a gene. Broader study findings: Only a handful of AZD1222 recipients, six or seven in all, had baseline seropositivity. Donors were largely white British and mainly female; clonal diversity was possibly underestimated. Variant regions that are unmutated are reportedly the target of nearly half of spike-specific TCRs.

Data came from immunoSEQ multiplex PCR; TCRdb stores just in-frame clones and leaves some out. The table lists roughly 130,000 clones, roughly 92% of them singletons. The rearrangement links TRBV24-1 to TRBJ2-2; 11 positions match TRBD2. The source of this sequence is an adult who received the AZD1222 COVID-19 vaccine. The sequenced sample was peripheral blood, obtained 28 days after the second AZD1222 dose. This chain's CDR3 is CATSDLSGLAADTGELFF. The DNA of the CDR3 is TGTGCCACCAGTGATTTGTCGGGACTAGCGGCAGACACCGGGGAGCTGTTTTTT.